This TCR beta chain came from a study of CD8 T cells in Susac syndrome. Study observations and caveats: In total CD8+ repertoires, sixteen Susac-specific public clones were found, and in CD8+ TEMRA repertoires, about 5 were found.

This CDR3 is built from 13 residues. The germline CDR1 and CDR2 sequences are MNHEY and SVGAGI. The V segment lost 4 bases and the J segment 4 bases; nucleotides outside the gene matches: 2. RNA amounts of about 0.5 to 1 ug underwent reverse transcription with random hexamers. Amplification of TCR beta CDR3 was carried out by immunoSEQ multiplex PCR, which covered 54 Vbeta and 13 Jbeta segments. TCRdb independently ran MiXCR on the immunoSEQ multiplex PCR reads; one entry per CDR3 protein. The sample includes more than 95,000 distinct CDR3 sequences, around 94% of them seen just once. In the case of this clonotype: Its antigen is still unknown.

Sequencing of TCR beta, carried out with a high-throughput approach, was applied to CD8+ and CD4+ T cells from the blood. The TCR sequence derives from a human donor with Susac syndrome. Sequenced sample: CD8+ T cells from PBMCs. The gene calls are TRBV6-5 and TRBJ2-7; TRBD1 aligns across 9 bases. The CDR3 protein is CASSSGQGYEQYF. The CDR3 region has the DNA TGTGCCAGCAGTTCGGGACAGGGTTACGAGCAGTACTTC.